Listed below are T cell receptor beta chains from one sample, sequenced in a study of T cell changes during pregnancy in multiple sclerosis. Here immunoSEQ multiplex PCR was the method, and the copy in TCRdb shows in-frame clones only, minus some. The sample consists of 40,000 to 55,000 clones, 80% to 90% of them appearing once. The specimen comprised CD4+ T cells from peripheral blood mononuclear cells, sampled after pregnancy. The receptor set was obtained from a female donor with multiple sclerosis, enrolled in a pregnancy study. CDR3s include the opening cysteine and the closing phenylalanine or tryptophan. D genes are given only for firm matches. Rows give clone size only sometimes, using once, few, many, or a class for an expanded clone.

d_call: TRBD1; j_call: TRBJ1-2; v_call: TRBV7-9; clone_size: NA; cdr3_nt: TGTGCCAGCAGCTTAGGACCCGGGACAGATTATGGCTACACCTTC; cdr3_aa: CASSLGPGTDYGYTF
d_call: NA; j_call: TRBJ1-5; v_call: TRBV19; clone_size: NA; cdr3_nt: TGTGCCAGTACCACGGGGGGGACCTATCAGCCCCAGCATTTT; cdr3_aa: CASTTGGTYQPQHF
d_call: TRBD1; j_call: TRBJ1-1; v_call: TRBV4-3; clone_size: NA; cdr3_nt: TGCGCCAGCAGCCAAGAAGGGGGCTTCTTTGAAGCTTTCTTT; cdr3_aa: CASSQEGGFFEAFF
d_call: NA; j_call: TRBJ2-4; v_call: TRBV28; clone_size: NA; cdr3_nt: TGTGCCAGCAGTTTATGGGGTACAGGGCCGAACATTCAGTACTTC; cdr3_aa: CASSLWGTGPNIQYF
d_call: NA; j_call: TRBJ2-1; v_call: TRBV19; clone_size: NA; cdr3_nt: TGTGCCAGTAGTATAGTTTATGACTACCAGTACAATGAGCAGTTCTTC; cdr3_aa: CASSIVYDYQYNEQFF
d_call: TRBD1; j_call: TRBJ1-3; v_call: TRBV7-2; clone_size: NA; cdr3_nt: TGTGCCAGCAGCTTAGCCCGACAGGGGGCGGGAAACACCATATATTTT; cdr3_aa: CASSLARQGAGNTIYF
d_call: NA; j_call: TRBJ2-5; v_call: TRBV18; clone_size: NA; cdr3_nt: TGTGCCAGCTCACCCCAGGAGGGCCTGGAAGAGACCCAGTACTTC; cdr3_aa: CASSPQEGLEETQYF
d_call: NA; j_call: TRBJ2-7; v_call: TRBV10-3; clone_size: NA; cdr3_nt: TGTGCCACCGGGGGTGCGTCCTACGAGCAGTACTTC; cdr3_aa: CATGGASYEQYF
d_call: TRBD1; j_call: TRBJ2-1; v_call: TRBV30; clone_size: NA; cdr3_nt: TGTGCCTGGCTCCGGGACAGGGTGAACAATGAGCAGTTCTTC; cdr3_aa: CAWLRDRVNNEQFF
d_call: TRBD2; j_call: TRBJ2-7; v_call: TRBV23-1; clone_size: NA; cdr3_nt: TGCGCCAGCAGTAAAAGGCCCGGGAGGGCCTACGAGCAGTACTTC; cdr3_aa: CASSKRPGRAYEQYF
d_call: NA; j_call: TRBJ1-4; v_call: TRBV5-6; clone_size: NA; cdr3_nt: TGTGCCAGCAGCTGGGGGGGCGTGCGGACAGCCCATAATGAAAAACTGTTTTTT; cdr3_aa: CASSWGGVRTAHNEKLFF
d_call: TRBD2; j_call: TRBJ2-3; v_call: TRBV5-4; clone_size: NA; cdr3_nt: TGTGCCAGCAGCTTGGATATGGCGGGAGTGGGTCCAGATACGCAGTATTTT; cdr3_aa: CASSLDMAGVGPDTQYF
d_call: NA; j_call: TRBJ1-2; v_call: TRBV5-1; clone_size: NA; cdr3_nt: TGCGCCAGCAGGACAGTAACCCAGCCTAACTATGGCTACACCTTC; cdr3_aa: CASRTVTQPNYGYTF
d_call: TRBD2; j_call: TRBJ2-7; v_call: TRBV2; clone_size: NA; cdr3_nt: TGTGCCAGCAGTGAAGCGACAGCTAGCGGGAAACACGAGCAGTACTTC; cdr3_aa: CASSEATASGKHEQYF
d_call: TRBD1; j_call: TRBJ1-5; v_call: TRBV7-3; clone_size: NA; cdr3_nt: TGTGCCAGCAGCCCCGGACAGGGAGGACAGCCCCAGCATTTT; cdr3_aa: CASSPGQGGQPQHF
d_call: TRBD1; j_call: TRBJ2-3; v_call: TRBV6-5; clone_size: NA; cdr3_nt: TGTGCCAGCAGTCGACAGGGGAGCACAGATACGCAGTATTTT; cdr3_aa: CASSRQGSTDTQYF
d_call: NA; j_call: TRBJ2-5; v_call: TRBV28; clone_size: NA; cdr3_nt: TGTGCCGGAAGGGGGAGGGCCCAAGAGACCCAGTACTTC; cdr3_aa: CAGRGRAQETQYF
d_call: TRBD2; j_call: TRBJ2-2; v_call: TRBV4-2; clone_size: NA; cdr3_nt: TGTGCCAGCAGCCAAGATTGGGGCGGGAGGTCCGGGGAGCTGTTTTTT; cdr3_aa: CASSQDWGGRSGELFF
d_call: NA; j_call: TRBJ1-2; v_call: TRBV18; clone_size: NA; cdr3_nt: TGTGCCAGCTCACCCGCAGGGGATAACTATGGCTACACCTTC; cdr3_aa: CASSPAGDNYGYTF
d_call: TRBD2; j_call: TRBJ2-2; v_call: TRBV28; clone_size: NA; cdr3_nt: TGTGCCAGCAGTTTAGCGGGAGGGAACACCGGGGAGCTGTTTTTT; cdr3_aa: CASSLAGGNTGELFF
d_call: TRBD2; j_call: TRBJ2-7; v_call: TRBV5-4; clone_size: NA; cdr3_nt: TGTGCCAGCAGCTTGGCCGGCGGGAGGGCCTACGAGCAGTACTTC; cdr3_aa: CASSLAGGRAYEQYF
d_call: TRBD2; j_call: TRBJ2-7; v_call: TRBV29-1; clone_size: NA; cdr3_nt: TGCAGCGTAGCGCAAAGCGGGGGGCGGTGGGAGCAGTACTTC; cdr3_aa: CSVAQSGGRWEQYF
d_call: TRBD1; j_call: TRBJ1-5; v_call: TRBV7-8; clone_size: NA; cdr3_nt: TGTGCCAGCAGCTTCGACAGGGTGAAGGTTAGCAATCAGCCCCAGCATTTT; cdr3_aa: CASSFDRVKVSNQPQHF
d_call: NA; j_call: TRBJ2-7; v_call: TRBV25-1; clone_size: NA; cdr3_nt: TGTGCCAGCAGCGCAGACAGTTTCCCCTACGAGCAGTACTTC; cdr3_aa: CASSADSFPYEQYF
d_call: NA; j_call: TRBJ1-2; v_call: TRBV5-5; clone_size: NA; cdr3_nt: TGTGCCAGCGGAGGGGCAAGAGCTTCCTATGGCTACACCTTC; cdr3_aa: CASGGARASYGYTF
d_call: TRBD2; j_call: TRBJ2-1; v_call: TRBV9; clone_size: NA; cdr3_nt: TGTGCCAGCAGCCCGAGCGGGAGGATCTACAATGAGCAGTTCTTC; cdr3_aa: CASSPSGRIYNEQFF
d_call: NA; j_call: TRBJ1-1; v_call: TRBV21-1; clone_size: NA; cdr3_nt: TGTGCCAGCAGCAAAAAGGGGGTCGGAGCTTTCTTT; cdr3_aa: CASSKKGVGAFF
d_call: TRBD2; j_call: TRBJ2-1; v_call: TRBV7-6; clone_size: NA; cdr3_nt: TGTGCCAGCAGCCCGGGGACTAGCGGATTCTCCTACAATGAGCAGTTCTTC; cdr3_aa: CASSPGTSGFSYNEQFF
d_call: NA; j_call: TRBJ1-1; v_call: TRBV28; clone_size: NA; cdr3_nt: TGTGCCAGCACCCTGCGAACAGGTGAAGCTTTCTTT; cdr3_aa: CASTLRTGEAFF
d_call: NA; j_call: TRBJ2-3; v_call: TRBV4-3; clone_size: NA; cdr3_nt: TGCGCCAGCAGCCAAGATATCCAGCGGGGCACAGATACGCAGTATTTT; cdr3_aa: CASSQDIQRGTDTQYF
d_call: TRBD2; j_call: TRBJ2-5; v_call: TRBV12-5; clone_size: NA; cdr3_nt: TGTGCTAGTGGGGACCCCCGAGAGGTTGGAGCGGGAGGCCCTGAGACCCAGTACTTC; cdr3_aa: CASGDPREVGAGGPETQYF
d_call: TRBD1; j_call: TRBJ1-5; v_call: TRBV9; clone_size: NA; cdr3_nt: TGTGCCAGCAGCACAGGACAGGGGATACGCAATCAGCCCCAGCATTTT; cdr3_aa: CASSTGQGIRNQPQHF
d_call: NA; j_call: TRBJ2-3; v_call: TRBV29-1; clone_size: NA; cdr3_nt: TGCAGCGCCACCACTAGTGATACGCAGTATTTT; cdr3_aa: CSATTSDTQYF
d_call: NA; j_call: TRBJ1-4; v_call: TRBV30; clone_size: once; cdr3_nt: TGTGCCTGGAGTGGGGCAGGCTATGAAAAACTGTTTTTT; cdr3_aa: CAWSGAGYEKLFF
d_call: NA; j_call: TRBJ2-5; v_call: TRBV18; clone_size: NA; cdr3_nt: TGTGCCAGCTCACCGGGGGACATGCGAGAGACCCAGTACTTC; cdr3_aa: CASSPGDMRETQYF
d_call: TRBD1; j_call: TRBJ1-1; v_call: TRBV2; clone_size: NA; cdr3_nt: TGTGCCAGCAGTGAACTGGGACAGCGGAACACTGAAGCTTTCTTT; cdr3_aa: CASSELGQRNTEAFF
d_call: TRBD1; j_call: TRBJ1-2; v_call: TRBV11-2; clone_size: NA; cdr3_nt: TGTGCCAGCAGCCGAATCGGGACAGATGGCTACACCTTC; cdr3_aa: CASSRIGTDGYTF
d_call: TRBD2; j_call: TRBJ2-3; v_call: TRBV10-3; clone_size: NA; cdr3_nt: TGTGCCATCAGTCCACTAGCGGGAGTCACAGATACGCAGTATTTT; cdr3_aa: CAISPLAGVTDTQYF
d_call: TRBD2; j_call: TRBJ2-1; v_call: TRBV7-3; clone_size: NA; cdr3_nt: TGTGCCAGCAGCTTACCTCAAGGGGGACTAGCGGGCATCAATGAGCAGTTCTTC; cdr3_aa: CASSLPQGGLAGINEQFF
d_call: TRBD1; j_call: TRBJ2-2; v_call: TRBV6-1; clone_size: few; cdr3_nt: TGTGCCAGCAGGCCGGACAGGGGGCAAACCGGGGAGCTGTTTTTT; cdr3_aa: CASRPDRGQTGELFF
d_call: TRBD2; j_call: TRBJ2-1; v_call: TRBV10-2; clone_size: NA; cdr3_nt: TGCGCCAGCAGTGAGTCCGGGACTAGCGGAAACAATGAGCAGTTCTTC; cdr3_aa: CASSESGTSGNNEQFF